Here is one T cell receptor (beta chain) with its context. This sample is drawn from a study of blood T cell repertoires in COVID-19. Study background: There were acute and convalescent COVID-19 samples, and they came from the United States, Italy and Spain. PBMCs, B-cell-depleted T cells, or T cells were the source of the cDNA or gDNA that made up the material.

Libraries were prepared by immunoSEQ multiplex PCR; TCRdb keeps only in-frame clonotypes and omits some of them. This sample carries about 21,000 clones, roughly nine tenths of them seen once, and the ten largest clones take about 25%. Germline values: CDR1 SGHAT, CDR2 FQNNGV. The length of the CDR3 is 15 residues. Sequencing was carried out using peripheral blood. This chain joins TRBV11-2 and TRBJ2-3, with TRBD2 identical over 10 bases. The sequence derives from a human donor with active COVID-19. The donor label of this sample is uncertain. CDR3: CATRSGGALTDTQYF. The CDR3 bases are TGTGCTACGCGGAGCGGGGGGGCACTCACAGATACGCAGTATTTT.